The T cell receptor beta chain under discussion was sequenced for a study of a mutant IDH1 vaccine in newly diagnosed glioma. Study background: The treated group averaged about 39 years old and was about 60% male, about 40% female. Therapy received beforehand was radiotherapy, temozolomide, or both, with most patients given both.

Profiled with immunoSEQ multiplex PCR; TCRdb holds only in-frame clones, not every one. The data contain over 45,000 clones, 75% to 95% of them singletons. Between the trimmed V and J ends, which lost 5 bases and 5 bases, there was a span of 19 bases. The CDR3 has 15 amino acids. CDR1 SGHTA and CDR2 FQGNSA come from the germline V gene. Time point of the sample: baseline, week 1 (first vaccination visit). Treatment in this sample: pre-vaccination baseline after standard-of-care therapy. New WHO grade 3 or 4 astrocytomas that were IDH1-mutant and ATRX-lost had been found in donors. Sequenced here: PBMCs, sampled from a glioma patient treated with radiotherapy, temozolomide or both. The source is a man aged 50 or older with glioma. This chain uses TRBV7-2 with TRBJ2-7; maybe TRBD1 (8 bases). CDR3 in amino acids: CASSAQDREGDEQYF. DNA of the CDR3: TGTGCCAGCAGCGCCCAGGACAGGGAGGGTGACGAGCAGTACTTC.